The 23 T cell receptor beta chains below all came from one sample that was sequenced in a study of blood T cell repertoires in COVID-19. Repertoires were generated with immunoSEQ multiplex PCR, while TCRdb's copy carries only in-frame clones and drops some. This sample has over 150,000 clones; 84% occur once, and the top ten carry over 10%. Source material: peripheral blood. These receptors all come from a human donor in a cohort sampled during active COVID-19.

The rearrangement joins TRBV24-1 to TRBJ2-1; 10 positions agree with TRBD2. Per the germline V gene, CDR1 is KGHDR and CDR2 is SFDVKD. V was clipped by 7 bases and J by 3 bases; unmatched bases: 2. The CDR3 runs to 14 residues. CDR3 sequence: CATRLAGSYNEQFF. The CDR3 DNA sequence: TGTGCCACCAGACTAGCGGGAAGCTACAATGAGCAGTTCTTC.

The V gene is TRBV6-5, the J gene TRBJ2-7; 13 bases are a match to TRBD2. This CDR3 spans 15 amino acids. CDR1 is MNHEY, CDR2 SVGAGI, per germline. Trimming took 2 bases from V and 4 from J; bases not matched to a gene: 2. CDR3 sequence (DNA): TGTGCCAGCAGTTACAAACTAGCGGGAGGGTACGAGCAGTACTTC. It is translated as CASSYKLAGGYEQYF.

CDR3 DNA sequence: TGTGCCAGCAAAAGCGGGACTGAGCAGTTCTTC. This codes for CASKSGTEQFF. The chain carries TRBV2 and TRBJ2-1, with 7 bases fitting TRBD2. CDR1 SNHLY and CDR2 FYNNEI come from the germline V gene. There are 11 residues in the CDR3. Unmatched junction bases numbered 3, after V lost 7 bases and J lost 9 bases. Looking up the rest from reference TRBV2 and TRBJ2-1 gives the full variable domain: EPEVTQTPSHQVTQMGQEVILRCVPISNHLYFYWYRQILGQKVEFLVSFYNNEISEKSEIFDDQFSVERPDGSNFTLKIRSTKLEDSAMYFCASKSGTEQFFGPGTRLTVL.

This clone was counted a few times. V and J are TRBV7-8 and TRBJ2-5; no reliable D call. CDR1 is SGHVS and CDR2 is FQNEAQ in the germline V gene. The CDR3 sequence is 15 residues long. V shed 5 bases and J shed 2 bases, with 15 bases lying between them. The CDR3 DNA sequence: TGTGCCAGCAGCCCCCATTGGGCAGAACAAGAGACCCAGTACTTC. Translated: CASSPHWAEQETQYF.

This clone was seen a few times. The chain is built from TRBV6-5 and TRBJ1-5; D unresolved. V dropped 6 bases and J dropped 7 bases, with 16 bases sitting between them. Germline V gene lookup returns CDR1 MNHEY and CDR2 SVGAGI. The CDR3 runs to 14 residues. CDR3 sequence (DNA): TGTGCCAGCAGAGATCTGATTATTAGCCAGCCCCAGCATTTT. It encodes CASRDLIISQPQHF.

The chain links TRBV29-1 to TRBJ2-1; weak D call: TRBD1 (6 bases). CDR1 SQVTM and CDR2 ANQGSEA come from the germline V gene. V lost 6 bases and J lost 3, with 15 bases in between. The CDR3 has 14 amino acids. CDR3 loop: CSVDSYSVYNEQFF. The CDR3 DNA is TGCAGCGTGGACAGTTACTCCGTCTACAATGAGCAGTTCTTC.

This sequence joins TRBV21-1 and TRBJ2-2; no check of the table's D call, TRBD1, against the DNA was made. TRBV21-1 counts as a pseudogene. The CDR3 is 19 residues long. The CDR3 bases are TGTGCCAGCAGCAAAGGAAGCAGGGGGCGGGTACCGAACACCGGGGAGCTGTTTTTT. It encodes CASSKGSRGRVPNTGELFF.

This clone was recorded once. The V gene is TRBV6-5, the J gene TRBJ1-1; 8 bases agree with TRBD1. Germline trimming cut 8 bases from V and 6 bases from J; bases unmatched to any gene: 11. The CDR3 runs to 14 residues. The germline V gene has CDR1 MNHEY and CDR2 SVGAGI. The CDR3 region has the DNA TGTGCCAGCCGTATTGGACAGGGAGTAGCTGAAGCTTTCTTT. This encodes CASRIGQGVAEAFF.

V and J are TRBV10-3 and TRBJ1-1; 7 bases match TRBD1. Trimming at V came to 6 bases and at J to 2 bases, leaving 6 bases not matched to a gene. This CDR3 has 14 amino acids. The germline V gene has CDR1 ENHRY and CDR2 SYGVKD. The CDR3 nucleotides read TGTGCCATCAGCACCGGGACAGATAACACTGAAGCTTTCTTT. Its protein is CAISTGTDNTEAFF.

The chain links TRBV5-1 to TRBJ2-7; TRBD2 agrees at 10 bases. CDR3 length: 13 amino acids. CDR1 and CDR2 (germline): SGHRS, YFSETQ. V lost 3 bases and J lost 6; bases outside the gene matches: 3. The DNA for the CDR3 is TGCGCCAGCAGCTGGGGACTAGCGTCCGAGCAGTACTTC. Protein product: CASSWGLASEQYF.

This rearrangement joins TRBV28 to TRBJ2-7; D gene ambiguous. The CDR3 runs 14 residues. Germline assignment: CDR1 MDHEN and CDR2 SYDVKM. Trimming shortened V by 1 base and J by 4 bases, and 11 bases separated the two germline ends. Here the CDR3 reads CASSLLVSGYEQYF. In DNA, the CDR3 is TGTGCCAGCAGTTTATTAGTTTCAGGATACGAGCAGTACTTC. The full variable domain, rest sourced from reference TRBV28 and TRBJ2-7, is DVKVTQSSRYLVKRTGEKVFLECVQDMDHENMFWYRQDPGLGLRLIYFSYDVKMKEKGDIPEGYSVSREKKERFSLILESASTNQTSMYLCASSLLVSGYEQYFGPGTRLTVT.

CDR3 amino acids: CASSPGQALVDYGYTF. The CDR3 region has the DNA TGCGCCAGCAGCCCGGGACAGGCGTTGGTGGACTATGGCTACACCTTC. The chain combines TRBV5-1 with TRBJ1-2, with TRBD1 matching 8 bases. Germline V gives CDR1 SGHRS, CDR2 YFSETQ. The CDR3 is 16 amino acids. The trim removed 4 bases at V and 3 bases at J, leaving 11 bases unmatched.

V is TRBV18 and J is TRBJ1-1; maybe TRBD1 (6 bases). The CDR3 extends over 13 amino acids. The germline V gene encodes CDR1 KGHSH and CDR2 LQKENI. Between the trimmed V and J ends, which lost 6 bases and 3 bases, there was a span of 11 bases. CDR3 region: CASSRTEDTEAFF. CDR3 sequence (DNA): TGTGCCAGCTCCCGGACAGAGGACACTGAAGCTTTCTTT.

CDR3 sequence (DNA): TGTGCCAGCAGTCGGTCTAGCGGGAGTGGGTGGGAGACCCAGTACTTC. It yields the protein CASSRSSGSGWETQYF. J is TRBJ2-5 and V is TRBV27; 10 positions match TRBD2. V lost 5 bases to trimming and J lost 5 bases; unmatched junction nucleotides: 11. This CDR3 comprises 16 residues. Germline assignment: CDR1 MNHEY and CDR2 SMNVEV (reference sequence).

There are many counts of this clone. The rearrangement joins TRBV6-6 to TRBJ1-4; 9 nucleotides line up with TRBD1. The CDR3 is 16 amino acids. Losses at the gene ends were 2 bases for V and 7 bases for J; bases not matched to a gene: 8. Germline values: CDR1 MNHNY, CDR2 SVGAGI (reference sequence). DNA of the CDR3: TGTGCCAGCAGTTACACTAACAGGGGGCGCCTTGAAAAACTGTTTTTT. It codes for CASSYTNRGRLEKLFF.

The genes are TRBV28 and TRBJ2-1; 7 nucleotides agree with TRBD2. This CDR3 has 16 residues. With 2 bases clipped from V and 0 bases from J, the junction kept 4 bases outside the gene matches. CDR1 and CDR2 (germline): MDHEN, SYDVKM. The CDR3 spells CASSLLAESSYNEQFF. The CDR3 DNA reads TGTGCCAGCAGTTTACTAGCGGAAAGCTCCTACAATGAGCAGTTCTTC.

V and J are TRBV6-6 and TRBJ2-7; TRBD2 matches 7 bases. This CDR3 is built from 16 residues. Germline-derived CDR1 and CDR2 are MNHNY and SVGAGI (reference sequence). With V trimmed by 2 bases and J by 0 bases, 7 bases remained unmatched. This CDR3 reads CASSYSQAGSSYEQYF. The CDR3 DNA reads TGTGCCAGCAGTTACAGTCAAGCGGGAAGCTCCTACGAGCAGTACTTC.

CDR3 region: CATLGNTEAFF. In DNA form, the CDR3 reads TGTGCCACCCTCGGGAACACTGAAGCTTTCTTT. The chain joins TRBV28 to TRBJ1-1; D gene ambiguous. Per germline, CDR1 MDHEN and CDR2 SYDVKM. V was clipped by 10 bases and J by 1 base, with 7 bases between them. This CDR3 spans 11 amino acids.

This chain connects TRBV7-9 to TRBJ1-5; 11 bases align to TRBD1. CDR3 length equals 16 residues. With V trimmed by 11 bases and J by 5 bases, 14 bases remained unmatched. Germline CDR1 is SEHNR and CDR2 is FQNEAQ (reference sequence). CDR3 protein: CASPLSGQGAYQPQHF. The CDR3 bases are TGTGCCTCCCCCCTGTCCGGACAGGGGGCTTATCAGCCCCAGCATTTT.

The chain employs TRBV28 and TRBJ1-1, with TRBD1 as a possible D gene (6 bases). With 10 bases removed from V and 4 bases from J, the gap between germline ends came to 13 bases. There are 12 residues in the CDR3. The germline gives CDR1 MDHEN, CDR2 SYDVKM. CDR3 protein: CAIPGEGTEAFF. CDR3 bases: TGTGCCATCCCAGGGGAAGGCACTGAAGCTTTCTTT.

CDR3 sequence reads: CASSSDRVWSSGNTIYF. CDR3 sequence (DNA): TGTGCCAGCAGCTCAGACAGGGTTTGGAGCTCTGGAAACACCATATATTTT. J is TRBJ1-3 and V is TRBV5-6, with TRBD1 identical over 7 bases. The CDR3 totals 17 residues. CDR1 and CDR2 (germline): SGHDT, YYEEEE. The junction had 9 bases not matched to a gene; V was cut back by 3 bases and J by 0 bases.

This clone was found a few times. The J gene is TRBJ2-7, the V gene TRBV28, with TRBD1 as a possible D gene (5 bases). This CDR3 has 17 residues. The V gene's germline CDR1 is MDHEN and CDR2 SYDVKM. V was trimmed by 6 bases and J by 3 bases, leaving 24 bases between them. The CDR3 DNA sequence: TGTGCCAGCAGGAGGACGCTGGGGCGAGACAAGCTCTACGAGCAGTACTTC. Amino acids: CASRRTLGRDKLYEQYF.

This clone was detected a few times. The chain couples TRBV19 to TRBJ1-5; weak D call: TRBD1 (5 bases). The V and J ends lost 1 base and 9 bases respectively, with 10 bases between them. The germline CDR1 and CDR2 sequences are LNHDA and SQIVND (reference sequence). The CDR3 covers 13 residues. The CDR3 DNA reads TGTGCCAGTAGTATAGGACAGACCCGGCCCCAGCATTTT. The encoded protein is CASSIGQTRPQHF.